The 10 T cell receptor beta chains below come from one sample, sequenced in a study of neoadjuvant anti-PD-1 for oral cavity cancer. Profiling relied on immunoSEQ multiplex PCR, and the TCRdb table lists in-frame clones only, not all of them. The sample lists approximately 12,000 clones, 57% occurring once. The source material was tumor tissue, sampled before nivolumab (anti-PD-1) treatment. The receptors shown here come from a person between 40 and 85 years old with oral cavity squamous cell carcinoma.

The chain uses TRBV6-5 and TRBJ2-3; D is tentatively TRBD1 or TRBD2 (5 bases each). The length of the CDR3 is 14 residues. The germline V gene encodes CDR1 MNHEY and CDR2 SVGAGI. The V end was cut by 5 bases, the J end by 1 base, with 10 bases between. For the CDR3, the DNA is TGTGCCAGCAGTCTGGGACGGGGCACAGATACGCAGTATTTT. This gives the protein CASSLGRGTDTQYF.

The chain combines TRBV10-1 with TRBJ2-1; 9 bases agree with TRBD1. Germline assignment: CDR1 WNHNN and CDR2 SYGVQD (reference sequence). The V and J ends lost 5 bases and 3 bases, in that order; junction bases with no gene match: 11. This CDR3 has 17 amino acids. CDR3 in amino acids: CASSKGIQGAVYNEQFF. The CDR3 DNA reads as TGCGCCAGCAGTAAGGGGATACAGGGGGCTGTCTACAATGAGCAGTTCTTC.

This chain uses TRBV4-1 with TRBJ2-1; TRBD2 matches 11 bases. Germline CDR1 reads MGHRA; CDR2 reads YSYEKL. The V segment lost 5 bases and the J segment 6 bases; nucleotides outside the gene matches: 6. The CDR3 consists of 15 residues. The CDR3 loop reads CASSSLAGGINEQFF. For the CDR3, the DNA is TGCGCCAGCAGCTCTTTAGCGGGAGGGATCAATGAGCAGTTCTTC.

The gene calls are TRBV10-3 and TRBJ2-6; D perhaps matches TRBD2 (5 bases). Germline loops: CDR1 ENHRY, CDR2 SYGVKD. The ends were cut back, 6 bases at V and 12 bases at J, with 15 bases in the middle. The CDR3 covers 13 residues. In DNA, the CDR3 is TGTGCCATCAGAGGAGCCGGGGAGCCCGTCCTGACTTTC. It translates to CAIRGAGEPVLTF.

The rearrangement links TRBV30 to TRBJ2-3; no clear D. Between the trimmed V and J ends, which lost 0 bases and 2 bases, there was a span of 3 bases. The V gene's germline CDR1 is GTSNPN and CDR2 SVGIG (reference sequence). The CDR3 spans 12 residues. CDR3 sequence (DNA): TGTGCCTGGAGTGTAAACACAGATACGCAGTATTTT. Protein product: CAWSVNTDTQYF.

The chain employs TRBV6-1 and TRBJ2-1; D may match TRBD1 or TRBD2 (5 bases each). From germline, CDR1 is MNHNS and CDR2 SASEGT. V was shortened by 4 bases and J by 4 bases, with 23 bases between the two germline ends. The CDR3 is 18 residues long. As DNA, the CDR3 is TGTGCCAGCAGTGGGGCCGAGGCAGGGAGCCCTTTGTACAATGAGCAGTTCTTC. This translates into CASSGAEAGSPLYNEQFF.

The chain employs TRBV4-2 and TRBJ1-1; D gene ambiguous. The CDR3 runs to 15 residues. The V and J ends lost 0 bases and 7 bases respectively, with 15 bases between them. Germline V gives CDR1 LGHNA, CDR2 YNFKEQ. CDR3 residues: CASSQDMEGPFEAFF. CDR3 nucleotide sequence: TGTGCCAGCAGCCAAGATATGGAGGGTCCCTTTGAAGCTTTCTTT.

Note on this clone: Relative to the germline gene, one junction end is altered; a read error may explain this. This chain uses TRBV7-8 with TRBJ1-4; D possibly corresponds to TRBD1 (5 bases). Looked up from germline, CDR1 is SGHVS and CDR2 is FQNEAQ. CDR3 length: 17 residues. This CDR3 is CASSLIGGASTNEKLFF. CDR3 nucleotides: TGTGCCAGCAGCTTAATAGGCGGGGCCTCAACCAATGAAAAACTGTTTTTT. The whole variable domain, remainder taken from reference TRBV7-8 and TRBJ1-4, is GAGVSQSPRYKVAKRGQDVALRCDPISGHVSLFWYQQALGQGPEFLTYFQNEAQLDKSGLPSDRFFAERPEGSVSTLKIQRTQQEDSAVYLCASSLIGGASTNEKLFFGSGTQLSVL.

This clone is classed as medium-sized. The chain recombines TRBV19 with TRBJ1-3; D ambiguous. CDR3 length: 13 amino acids. Trimming removed 3 bases at V and 0 bases at J, with 3 bases between. Germline CDR1 and CDR2: LNHDA and SQIVND (reference sequence). In DNA, the CDR3 is TGTGCCAGTAGTATCGCCTCTGGAAACACCATATATTTT. It yields the protein CASSIASGNTIYF.

This chain joins TRBV29-1 and TRBJ1-3; D is ambiguous. CDR1 SQVTM and CDR2 ANQGSEA come from the germline V gene. V was cut by 7 bases and J by 0 bases, with 7 bases left in between. This CDR3 comprises 12 residues. The chain's CDR3 is CSGAASGNTIYF. Written as DNA, the CDR3 is TGCAGCGGTGCGGCCTCTGGAAACACCATATATTTT. The complete variable domain, with remaining parts taken from reference TRBV29-1 and TRBJ1-3, reads SAVISQKPSRDICQRGTSLTIQCQVDSQVTMMFWYRQQPGQSLTLIATANQGSEATYESGFVIDKFPISRPNLTFSTLTVSNMSPEDSSIYLCSGAASGNTIYFGEGSWLTVV.